These 10 T cell receptor beta chains originate from one sample sequenced in a study of regulatory T cells in long-lasting Graves disease. Noted time point: persistent/refractory GD, antithyroid drugs over 5 years with positive TRAb. PBMC-extracted RNA yielded the TCR library. Combining iRepertoire HTBI primers with Arm-PCR of CDR3 regions, the authors built TCR beta libraries. MiXCR was run by TCRdb on the multiplex PCR reads, yielding one entry per CDR3 protein. Of more than 650,000 distinct CDR3 sequences in the sample, 25% to 35% are singletons; the top ten hold roughly 40%. Sample: peripheral blood mononuclear cells (PBMCs), taken when the disease was refractory, from a patient treated with antithyroid drugs. The source of these receptors is a female donor with Graves disease.

This sequence joins TRBV18 and TRBJ1-1, with D possibly being TRBD1 (5 bases). The CDR3 consists of 15 residues. The V gene's germline CDR1 is KGHSH and CDR2 LQKENI. Trimming took 0 bases from V and 4 from J, leaving 12 bases between them. CDR3 coding DNA: TGTGCCAGCTCACCACCCAACAGGATAGCCACTGAAGCTTTCTTT. It translates to CASSPPNRIATEAFF.

This clonotype was detected ten times or more. The chain is built from TRBV11-2 and TRBJ2-2, with 7 bases aligning to TRBD1. Germline V gene data show CDR1 as SGHAT and CDR2 as FQNNGV. J lost 2 bases, V lost 5 bases, and 8 bases had no gene match. This CDR3 is 16 amino acids long. In DNA, the CDR3 is TGTGCCAGCAGCCCCTGGGACAGCCGCAACACCGGGGAGCTGTTTTTT. Protein product: CASSPWDSRNTGELFF.

On this clonotype itself: Germline is not matched at one junction end, which may reflect a read error. The chain employs TRBV11-1 and TRBJ2-2; 8 nucleotides agree with TRBD2. Looked up from germline, CDR1 is SGHAT and CDR2 is FQDESV (reference sequence). The CDR3 runs 19 residues. The chain's CDR3 is CASSLAEAGGVKNTGELFF. The CDR3, as DNA: TGTGCCAGCAGCTTAGCGGAGGCGGGAGGCGTTAAGAACACCGGGGAACTGTTTTTT.

Note on this clonotype: Being one base from a much bigger clone, this may be a read error. The chain combines TRBV29-1 with TRBJ1-2; TRBD1 matches at 9 bases. Germline lookup yields CDR1 SQVTM and CDR2 ANQGSEA. The CDR3 contains 13 residues. The CDR3 sequence is CGVDQQGAYGYTF. DNA of the CDR3: TGCGGCGTTGATCAACAGGGGGCATATGGCTACACCTTC.

The chain employs TRBV3-1 and TRBJ1-2, with 7 positions matching TRBD1. The CDR3 spans 16 residues. Trimming took 2 bases from V and 8 from J; bases not matched to a gene: 14. The germline CDR1 and CDR2 sequences are LGHDT and YNNKEL (reference sequence). This chain's CDR3 is CASSQPDRVELRGYTF. The CDR3 DNA reads as TGTGCCAGCAGCCAACCCGACAGGGTTGAATTGCGCGGCTACACCTTC.

V gene TRBV12-3 or TRBV12-4 combines with J gene TRBJ2-2; TRBD1 matches at 10 bases. V lost 6 bases, J lost 0 bases, and 13 bases stayed unmatched. This CDR3 comprises 19 residues. CDR3 coding DNA: TGTGCCAGCAGGACACCAGGACAGGGGGTCCTCGCGAACACCGGGGAGCTGTTTTTT. Protein sequence: CASRTPGQGVLANTGELFF.

This clonotype was picked up a small number of times. This chain connects TRBV30 to TRBJ1-2; D call uncertain. This CDR3 spans 13 amino acids. The germline CDR1 and CDR2 sequences are GTSNPN and SVGIG (reference sequence). The germline V and J ends were trimmed by 0 bases and 1 base, with 6 bases remaining between them. The CDR3 spells CAWSVQINYGYTF. CDR3 sequence (DNA): TGTGCCTGGAGTGTACAGATTAACTATGGCTACACCTTC.

The chain carries TRBV19 and TRBJ1-5, with 9 bases identical to TRBD1. The germline V gene has CDR1 LNHDA and CDR2 SQIVND (reference sequence). V gave up 6 bases and J gave up 0 bases; unmatched junction bases: 12. There are 18 residues in the CDR3. Here the CDR3 DNA reads TGTGCCAGTAGAAAAGATCCGGGACAGGGATTTAGCAATCAGCCCCAGCATTTT. This gives the protein CASRKDPGQGFSNQPQHF.

This clonotype has more than one count but fewer than ten. The chain combines TRBV14 with TRBJ2-7, with 8 bases fitting TRBD2. The V gene end was trimmed by 4 bases and the J gene end by 5 bases; junction bases not matched to a gene: 10. This CDR3 is 15 amino acids long. Germline V gene lookup returns CDR1 SGHDN and CDR2 FVKESK. CDR3 region: CASSRYQAGAHEQYF. The CDR3, as DNA: TGTGCCAGCAGCCGATACCAAGCGGGAGCCCACGAGCAGTACTTC.

This clonotype was seen repeatedly, ten times or more. The V call is TRBV11-2, the J call TRBJ1-1; D is unresolved. V dropped 5 bases and J dropped 8 bases, with 15 bases sitting between them. This CDR3 has 13 amino acids. Germline V lookup: CDR1 SGHAT, CDR2 FQNNGV. The CDR3 is CASSQQTRNEAFF. The CDR3 DNA is TGTGCCAGCAGCCAGCAGACCAGGAACGAAGCTTTCTTT.